Reported below is one T cell receptor (beta chain). Its antigen is currently unknown. PCR involved 60 Vbeta and 13 Jbeta primers. Measured with immunoSEQ multiplex PCR; TCRdb has only the in-frame clones, and not every one. The sample contains approximately 300,000 clones, around 80% of which appear only once. The data belong to a study of cytomegalovirus exposure and HLA in healthy donors. Study observations and caveats: Researchers reported in a later analysis that a missense DCLRE1C variant was tied to TCR beta V- and J-gene trimming. Reported results showed that the classifier diagnosed cytomegalovirus status with high specificity and sensitivity.

Sequencing was carried out using PBMCs. The sequence was collected from a girl aged 2 to 10 in good health and CMV-seronegative.

The CDR3 nucleotides are TGCGCCAGCAGCCGGCGGGGGTGGAGCTCCTACAATGAGCAGTTCTTC. It translates to CASSRRGWSSYNEQFF. The chain uses TRBV5-1 and TRBJ2-1; TRBD2 agrees at 7 bases. V trimming: 4 bases; J trimming: 0 bases; junction bases outside the gene matches: 7. CDR3 length: 16 residues. The germline gives CDR1 SGHRS, CDR2 YFSETQ. The whole variable domain, remainder taken from reference TRBV5-1 and TRBJ2-1, is KAGVTQTPRYLIKTRGQQVTLSCSPISGHRSVSWYQQTPGQGLQFLFEYFSETQRNKGNFPGRFSGRQFSNSRSEMNVSTLELGDSALYLCASSRRGWSSYNEQFFGPGTRLTVL.